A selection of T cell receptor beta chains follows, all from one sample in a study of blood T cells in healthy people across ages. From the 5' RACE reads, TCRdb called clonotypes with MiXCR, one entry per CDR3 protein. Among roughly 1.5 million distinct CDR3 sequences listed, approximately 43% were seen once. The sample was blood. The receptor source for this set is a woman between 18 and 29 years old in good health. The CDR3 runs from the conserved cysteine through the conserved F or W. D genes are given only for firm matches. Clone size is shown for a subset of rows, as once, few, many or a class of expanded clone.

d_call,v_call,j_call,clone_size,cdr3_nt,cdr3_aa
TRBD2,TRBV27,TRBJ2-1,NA,TGTGCCAGCAGTTTACTTAGCCTAGCGGGAGCAACATATACCCCTGAGCAGTTCTTC,CASSLLSLAGATYTPEQFF
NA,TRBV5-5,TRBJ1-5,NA,TGTGCCAGCAGCTTGGCGAGGGGCCCCAATCAGCCCCAGCATTTT,CASSLARGPNQPQHF
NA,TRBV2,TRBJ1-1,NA,TGTGCCAGCTTTACCGAAATGAACACTGAAGCTTTCTTT,CASFTEMNTEAFF
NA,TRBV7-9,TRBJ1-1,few,TGTGCCAGCAGCTTAGAGTGGCCGGAGGAGAACACTGAAGCTTTCTTT,CASSLEWPEENTEAFF
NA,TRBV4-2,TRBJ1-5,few,TGTGCCAGCAGCGACGAATTTAGCAGGTGGCCCCAGCATTTT,CASSDEFSRWPQHF
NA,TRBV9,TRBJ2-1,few,TGTGCCAGCAGCGTCCGTAGCGAGCCGCAGTTCTTC,CASSVRSEPQFF
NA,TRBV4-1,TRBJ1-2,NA,TGCGCCAGCAGCCAAGGTTTGGCCCTTGATGGCTACACCTTC,CASSQGLALDGYTF
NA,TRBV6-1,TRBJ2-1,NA,TGTGCCAGCGTCAGGACATACCGGGGGACTTCGCAGCAGTTCTTC,CASVRTYRGTSQQFF
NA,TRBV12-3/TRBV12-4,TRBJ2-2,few,TGTGCCAGCAGTTTGCGGGGCCTTAACACCGGGGAGCTGTTTTTT,CASSLRGLNTGELFF
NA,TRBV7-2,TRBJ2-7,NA,TGTGCCAGCAGCTTATCGAGGGAGCTAGGGGAGCAGTACTTC,CASSLSRELGEQYF
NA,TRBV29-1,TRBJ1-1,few,TGCAGCGTCCTTCAAATCCCGGGACAAGGGTTGGTCACTGAAGCTTTCTTT,CSVLQIPGQGLVTEAFF